These 13 T cell receptor beta chains came from one sample sequenced in a study of blood T cell repertoires in COVID-19. Repertoires were generated with immunoSEQ multiplex PCR, while TCRdb's copy carries only in-frame clones and drops some. The sample shows 150,000 to 200,000 clones, just over 90% of them seen only once. Input material: peripheral blood. The receptors were sampled from a man aged 18 to 29 with acute or convalescent COVID-19.

V usage is TRBV19 and J usage is TRBJ2-1; TRBD1 matches 8 bases. The CDR3 has 13 amino acids. After removal of 7 bases from V and 8 bases from J, the junction contained 7 bases not matched to a gene. CDR1 is LNHDA and CDR2 is SQIVND in the germline V gene (reference sequence). This CDR3 reads CASTSTGVDEQFF. As DNA, the CDR3 is TGTGCCAGTACCTCGACAGGGGTGGATGAGCAGTTCTTC.

The sample holds one count of this clone. The rearrangement uses TRBV30 and TRBJ1-1, with 7 bases identical to TRBD1. The CDR3 runs to 15 residues. Per germline, CDR1 GTSNPN and CDR2 SVGIG (reference sequence). In DNA, the CDR3 is TGTTCGCTTCGACAGGGCGCGAGATACAGCCAAGGGGCTTTCTTT. Amino acids: CSLRQGARYSQGAFF.

The chain has TRBV6-5 and TRBJ2-5; D ambiguous. Germline V gives CDR1 MNHEY, CDR2 SVGAGI. The V and J ends lost 9 bases and 3 bases respectively, with 8 bases between them. There are 11 residues in the CDR3. The CDR3 loop is CARREKETQYF. The DNA of the CDR3 is TGTGCCAGGAGAGAGAAAGAGACCCAGTACTTC.

This rearrangement joins TRBV5-6 to TRBJ2-4; 8 bases map to TRBD1. Per germline, CDR1 SGHDT and CDR2 YYEEEE. The CDR3 is 16 residues long. Losses at the gene ends were 4 bases for V and 3 bases for J; bases not matched to a gene: 9. The CDR3 DNA sequence: TGTGCCAGCAGCCCTGGCCAGGGGGCCGGCAAAAACATTCAGTACTTC. Encoded protein: CASSPGQGAGKNIQYF.

The CDR3 DNA follows: TGTGCCAGCAGTTTATCCCAGACTAGTTATGAGCAGTTCTTC. Amino acids: CASSLSQTSYEQFF. V is TRBV27 and J is TRBJ2-1, with D perhaps TRBD2 (6 bases). This CDR3 comprises 14 residues. The V gene's germline CDR1 is MNHEY and CDR2 SMNVEV (reference sequence). Trimming took off 0 bases at V and 8 bases at J, with 11 bases between the two ends.

The rearrangement links TRBV13 to TRBJ2-7, with D possibly being TRBD1 (6 bases). Germline V gene sequence: CDR1 PRHDT, CDR2 FYEKMQ (reference sequence). V lost 0 bases and J lost 4, with 13 bases in between. CDR3 length: 15 amino acids. The CDR3 reads CASSLGPTGLYEQYF. CDR3 nucleotides: TGTGCCAGCAGCTTAGGCCCCACAGGGCTATACGAGCAGTACTTC.

The chain recombines TRBV29-1 with TRBJ2-1; maybe TRBD2 (5 bases). The CDR3 runs 10 residues. CDR1 is SQVTM and CDR2 is ANQGSEA in the germline V gene. Trimming stripped 7 bases from V and 9 bases from J, with 10 bases between. The DNA for the CDR3 is TGCAGCGCCAGGAGCGGTGAGCAGTTCTTC. Its translation: CSARSGEQFF.

In nucleotides, the CDR3 is TGCGCCAGCACCAACAGACTAGTCACAGATACGCAGTATTTT. It encodes CASTNRLVTDTQYF. The chain combines TRBV5-1 with TRBJ2-3, with D possibly matching TRBD2 (6 bases). The germline V gene has CDR1 SGHRS and CDR2 YFSETQ. The length of the CDR3 is 14 residues. Trimming removed 6 bases from V and 2 bases from J, with 13 bases in between.

The V and J genes are TRBV14 and TRBJ1-5; possible D gene TRBD1, 5 bases. The ends were cut back, 3 bases at V and 12 bases at J, with 15 bases in the middle. The CDR3 runs 13 residues. Germline CDR1 reads SGHDN; CDR2 reads FVKESK. CDR3 sequence reads: CASSQTRGGNQHF. The CDR3 bases are TGTGCCAGCAGCCAGACCCGCGGGGGAAACCAGCATTTT.

This chain joins TRBV7-9 and TRBJ1-1; 7 nucleotides align to TRBD1. The length of the CDR3 is 14 residues. Germline V CDR1 and CDR2: SEHNR, FQNEAQ (reference sequence). V lost 4 bases, J lost 0 bases, and 2 bases stayed unmatched. The chain's CDR3 is CASSSTGMNTEAFF. CDR3 nucleotide sequence: TGTGCCAGCAGCTCGACAGGGATGAACACTGAAGCTTTCTTT.

The chain joins TRBV30 to TRBJ1-2; TRBD1 might be the D (6 bases). Trimming stripped 4 bases from V and 6 bases from J, with 15 bases between. Germline V gene sequence: CDR1 GTSNPN, CDR2 SVGIG (reference sequence). The CDR3 is made up of 13 amino acids. The CDR3 coding sequence is TGTGCCTGGAAAAGACAGGTTTACGATGGCTACACCTTC. It yields the protein CAWKRQVYDGYTF.

This chain links TRBV6-5 with TRBJ2-7; D is ambiguous. Germline CDR1 is MNHEY and CDR2 is SVGAGI. With 5 bases removed from V and 2 bases from J, the gap between germline ends came to 10 bases. The CDR3 sequence is 13 residues long. Here the CDR3 reads CASSPRNAYEQYF. The CDR3 DNA reads as TGTGCCAGCAGTCCGAGGAACGCCTACGAGCAGTACTTC.

This rearrangement joins TRBV6-1 to TRBJ2-1; 16 bases map to TRBD2. The ends lost 0 bases at V and 4 bases at J; junction bases unmatched: 9. Germline V gives CDR1 MNHNS, CDR2 SASEGT. The CDR3 sequence is 20 residues long. The CDR3 nucleotides read TGTGCCAGCAGTGAAGCCGCCGGGACTAGCGGGGGGGGACGGTACAATGAGCAGTTCTTC. Encoded protein: CASSEAAGTSGGGRYNEQFF.